This TCR beta chain was sequenced for a study of cytomegalovirus exposure and HLA in healthy donors. For this clone: Its antigen is currently unknown.

It was with 60 Vbeta and 13 Jbeta primers that the PCR ran. Method: immunoSEQ multiplex PCR; TCRdb's copy keeps in-frame clones and lacks some. The table lists over 65,000 clones, about four fifths of them singletons, with about 14% in the top ten. Study results and caveats: Accurate prediction of most subjects' HLA-A and HLA-B alleles from TCR beta sequences was reported. The authors later found TCR association rates varying by HLA locus, with DRB1 most and HLA-C fewest. Analyses of presence and absence presupposed an approximately uniform sequencing depth across donors. It was 150 to 200 TCR beta chains that were listed as cytomegalovirus-associated.

The V gene lost 0 bases and the J gene lost 2 bases, with 8 bases spanning the gap. Germline loops: CDR1 LGHNA, CDR2 YSLEER. The CDR3 length is 15 residues. The chain employs TRBV4-3 and TRBJ1-5; D is unresolved. The TCR was taken from a woman between 35 and 50 years old in good health and CMV-seropositive. Sequenced input: PBMCs. CDR3 protein: CASSQDLQGNQPQHF. The CDR3, as DNA: TGCGCCAGCAGCCAAGATCTCCAGGGCAATCAGCCCCAGCATTTT.